This is a list of T cell receptor beta chains from one sample in a study of long-term antiretroviral therapy in people with HIV. The table came from immunoSEQ multiplex PCR; TCRdb's copy has only in-frame clones and leaves some out. The sample holds 20,000 to 30,000 clones, 85% seen once. Sequenced material: unsorted PBMCs, taken 2.3 years after starting antiretroviral therapy. The receptors were gathered from a man aged 35 to 55 with HIV. Both conserved end residues are part of each CDR3. The D gene is left open where the match is weak. Rows give clone size only sometimes, using once, few, many, or a class for an expanded clone.

V gene	D gene	J gene	clone size	CDR3 DNA	CDR3 protein
TRBV5-6	NA	TRBJ1-1	NA	TGTGCCAGCAGCTTGGCGGGGGGGCCAGGAGGGACTGAAGCTTTCTTT	CASSLAGGPGGTEAFF
TRBV7-2	NA	TRBJ1-1	NA	TGTGCCAGCAGCTTAGACAGGGCGGTCGCTGAAGCTTTCTTT	CASSLDRAVAEAFF
TRBV5-4	NA	TRBJ2-3	NA	TGTGCCAGCAGCCCGCAACTAGGGGGGAAAGGAGGCACAGATACGCAGTATTTT	CASSPQLGGKGGTDTQYF
TRBV7-8	NA	TRBJ1-2	NA	TGTGCCAGCAGCTCCGGTTGGGGGAGCGGGTTCTCTGGCTACACCTTC	CASSSGWGSGFSGYTF
TRBV30	TRBD1	TRBJ1-1	NA	TGTGCCTGGACCGACAGGGGCCCTGAAGCTTTCTTT	CAWTDRGPEAFF
TRBV6-6	NA	TRBJ2-1	NA	TGTGCCAGCAGTTATGAGGACCTAGCCTACAATGAGCAGTTCTTC	CASSYEDLAYNEQFF
TRBV5-1	TRBD2	TRBJ2-1	once	TGCGCCAGCAGCTTGGCTCTAGCGGGATTAGATGAGCAGTTCTTC	CASSLALAGLDEQFF
TRBV27	NA	TRBJ2-2	NA	TGTGCCAGCAGTCCTGCGGTCGCCGGGGAGCTGTTTTTT	CASSPAVAGELFF
TRBV27	TRBD2	TRBJ2-3	once	TGTGCCAGCAGTTTCCGACTAGCGGGAGATCCACGGCAGTATTTT	CASSFRLAGDPRQYF
TRBV5-6	NA	TRBJ2-2	NA	TGTGCCAGCAGCTCCCCGGAATTGGGCACCGGGGAGCTGTTTTTT	CASSSPELGTGELFF
TRBV6-1	TRBD1	TRBJ2-1	NA	TGTGCCAGCTCGAAGACAGGGATCTCCTACAATGAGCAGTTCTTC	CASSKTGISYNEQFF
TRBV7-8	NA	TRBJ2-7	NA	TGTGCCAGCAGCTCCCCCCCCCTCGGTAATCTGGGTAGCGAGCAGTACTTC	CASSSPPLGNLGSEQYF
TRBV11-3	NA	TRBJ2-7	once	TGTGCCAGCAGCTTAGAAGGGGGCGAGCAGTACTTC	CASSLEGGEQYF
TRBV7-8	NA	TRBJ2-7	NA	TGTGCCAGCAGCTTAGATTTCTCCGGGACGCACTCCTACGAGCAGTACTTC	CASSLDFSGTHSYEQYF
TRBV5-1	NA	TRBJ1-1	NA	TGCGCCAGCAGCTTGGGGCAGGGTGGCACTGAAGCTTTCTTT	CASSLGQGGTEAFF
TRBV4-1	NA	TRBJ2-1	NA	TGCGCCAGCAGCCAAGAGGGGTCCATCTTTGGGACATACTCCTACAATGAGCAGTTCTTC	CASSQEGSIFGTYSYNEQFF
TRBV5-5	NA	TRBJ1-2	NA	TGTGCCAGCAGCAGGACCATTACTAACTATGGCTACACCTTC	CASSRTITNYGYTF
TRBV6-5	NA	TRBJ2-2	NA	TGTGCCAGCAGTTACTCCACTGACTTTACCGGGGAGCTGTTTTTT	CASSYSTDFTGELFF
TRBV11-2	NA	TRBJ2-7	few	TGTGCCAGCAGCTTAGTCCAGGGGCAATACGAGCAGTACTTC	CASSLVQGQYEQYF
TRBV5-6	NA	TRBJ2-2	NA	TGTGCCAGCAGCTTGGTGGGGACCGGGGAGCTGTTTTTT	CASSLVGTGELFF
TRBV27	TRBD2	TRBJ2-1	NA	TGTGCCAGCAGGGGACTAGCGGGAGGTGAGCAGTTCTTC	CASRGLAGGEQFF
TRBV6-5	NA	TRBJ1-6	NA	TGTGCCAGCAGGGACGGAAATAATTCACCCCTCCACTTT	CASRDGNNSPLHF
TRBV6-5	NA	TRBJ1-1	NA	TGTGCCAGCAGTTACTCTGGGGGAAGCACTGAAGCTTTCTTT	CASSYSGGSTEAFF
TRBV4-1	NA	TRBJ2-1	NA	TGCGCCAGCAGCCAAGATGGGTTACAGGGTGCCTACAATGAGCAGTTCTTC	CASSQDGLQGAYNEQFF
TRBV6-1	TRBD1	TRBJ1-1	large	TGTGCCAGCTCGCCGGAAGGGGGCAACACTGAAGCTTTCTTT	CASSPEGGNTEAFF
TRBV19	NA	TRBJ2-3	NA	TGTGCCAGTAGTCCAGCCGGCGACAACACAGATACGCAGTATTTT	CASSPAGDNTDTQYF
TRBV5-1	NA	TRBJ1-2	NA	TGCGCCAGCACATCGGGGGAGAATGGCTACACCTTC	CASTSGENGYTF
TRBV4-1	NA	TRBJ1-2	NA	TGCGCCAGCAGCCATCACAGCCTTGACGGCTACACCTTC	CASSHHSLDGYTF
TRBV12-5	NA	TRBJ2-1	NA	TGTGCTAGTGGTTTCATCGGAACATACAATGAGCAGTTCTTC	CASGFIGTYNEQFF
TRBV23-1	TRBD1	TRBJ1-6	NA	TGCGCCAGCAGTCAATGCGGGACAGATCGGGGTTCACCCCTCCACTTT	CASSQCGTDRGSPLHF
TRBV5-4	TRBD2	TRBJ2-3	once	TGTGCCAGCAGCTTGGCGCGGGGGGGGCAGTATTTT	CASSLARGGQYF
TRBV19	TRBD1	TRBJ2-1	NA	TGTGCCAGTAGTAGAGGGACAGGGATGAATGAGCAGTTCTTC	CASSRGTGMNEQFF
TRBV7-9	TRBD1	TRBJ2-6	NA	TGTGCCAGCAGCTTAAAAGGGGGCAATGGGGCCAACGTCCTGACTTTC	CASSLKGGNGANVLTF
TRBV5-6	NA	TRBJ2-7	medium-sized	TGTGCCAGCAGCTTAGGTCCTGAAAGCTCCTACGAGCAGTACTTC	CASSLGPESSYEQYF
TRBV5-5	NA	TRBJ2-7	NA	TGTGCCAGCAGCTTGGAATTCGGCGAGCAGTACTTC	CASSLEFGEQYF
TRBV28	NA	TRBJ2-7	NA	TGTGCCAGCAGTTTGCGGGTGGGGAGGACCGAGCAGTACTTC	CASSLRVGRTEQYF
TRBV4-1	TRBD2	TRBJ2-1	NA	TGCGCCAGCAGCCAAAAAGGACTAGCGGACTACAATGAGCAGTTCTTC	CASSQKGLADYNEQFF
TRBV10-3	NA	TRBJ2-3	NA	TGTGCCATCCGAAACGGGGGTAGCACAGATACGCAGTATTTT	CAIRNGGSTDTQYF
TRBV25-1	NA	TRBJ1-2	NA	TGTGCCAGCAGTGAACTGTCAGGGGAGTGGAATGGCTACACCTTC	CASSELSGEWNGYTF
TRBV6-1	NA	TRBJ2-7	NA	TGTGCCAGCAGTTACTACGAGCAGTACTTC	CASSYYEQYF